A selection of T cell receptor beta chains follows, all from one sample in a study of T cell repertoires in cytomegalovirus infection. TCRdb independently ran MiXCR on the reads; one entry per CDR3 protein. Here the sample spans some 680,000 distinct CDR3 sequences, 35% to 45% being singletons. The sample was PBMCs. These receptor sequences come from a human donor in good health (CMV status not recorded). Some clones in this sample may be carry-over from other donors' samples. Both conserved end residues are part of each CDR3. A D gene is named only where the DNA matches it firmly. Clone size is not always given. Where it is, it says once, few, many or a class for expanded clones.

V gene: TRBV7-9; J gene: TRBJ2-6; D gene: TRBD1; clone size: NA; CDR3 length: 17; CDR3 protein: CASSLGQGAPGANVLTF; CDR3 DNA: TGTGCCAGCAGCTTAGGGCAGGGGGCGCCAGGGGCCAACGTCCTGACTTTC
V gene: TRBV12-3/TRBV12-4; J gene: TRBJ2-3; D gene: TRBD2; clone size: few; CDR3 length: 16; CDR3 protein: CASSFLSGGRGDTQYF; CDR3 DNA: TGTGCCAGCAGTTTTCTATCCGGCGGGAGAGGAGATACGCAGTATTTT
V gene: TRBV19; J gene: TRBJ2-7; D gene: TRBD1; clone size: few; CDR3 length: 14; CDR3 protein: CASSTRQGMYEQYF; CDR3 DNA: TGTGCCAGTAGCACTAGACAGGGGATGTACGAGCAGTACTTC
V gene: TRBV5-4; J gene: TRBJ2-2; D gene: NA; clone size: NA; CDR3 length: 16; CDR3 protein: CASRPDRTANTGELFF; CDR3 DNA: TGTGCCAGCCGCCCGGACCGGACAGCGAACACCGGGGAGCTGTTTTTT
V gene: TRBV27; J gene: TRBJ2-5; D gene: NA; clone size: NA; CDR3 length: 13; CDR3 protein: CASSLPGVGAQYF; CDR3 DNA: TGTGCCAGCAGTCTCCCGGGGGTTGGGGCCCAGTACTTC
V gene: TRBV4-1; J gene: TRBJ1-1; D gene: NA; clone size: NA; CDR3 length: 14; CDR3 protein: CASSQWQNNTEAFF; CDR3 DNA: TGCGCCAGCAGCCAGTGGCAAAATAACACTGAAGCTTTCTTT
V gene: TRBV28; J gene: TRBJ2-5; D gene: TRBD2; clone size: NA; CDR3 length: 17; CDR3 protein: CASSSLRLAGGRETQYF; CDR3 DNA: TGTGCCAGCAGTTCCCTCCGACTAGCGGGGGGAAGGGAGACCCAGTACTTC
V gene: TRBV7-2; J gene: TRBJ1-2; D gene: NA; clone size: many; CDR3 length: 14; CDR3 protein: CASSYAGRNYGYTF; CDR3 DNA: TGTGCCAGCAGCTACGCGGGGAGGAACTATGGCTACACCTTC
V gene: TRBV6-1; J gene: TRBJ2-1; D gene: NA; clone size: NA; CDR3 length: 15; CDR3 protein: CASIREGRVFNEQFF; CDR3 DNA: TGTGCCAGCATCAGAGAGGGCAGGGTTTTCAATGAGCAGTTCTTC
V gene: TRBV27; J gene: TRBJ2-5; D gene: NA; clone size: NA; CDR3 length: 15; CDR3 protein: CASSLMMGLQETQYF; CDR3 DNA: TGTGCCAGCAGTTTAATGATGGGGCTGCAAGAGACCCAGTACTTC
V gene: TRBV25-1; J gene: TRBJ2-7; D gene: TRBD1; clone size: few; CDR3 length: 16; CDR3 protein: CASSALGTGAIPGQYF; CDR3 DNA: TGTGCCAGCAGTGCCCTAGGGACAGGGGCGATTCCTGGGCAGTACTTC
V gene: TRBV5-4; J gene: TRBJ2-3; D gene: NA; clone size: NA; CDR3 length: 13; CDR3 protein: CASTRRETDTQYF; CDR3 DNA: TGTGCCAGCACCCGTCGGGAGACAGATACGCAGTATTTT
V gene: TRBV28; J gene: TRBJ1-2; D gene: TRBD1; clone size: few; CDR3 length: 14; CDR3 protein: CASSTTGEDYGYTF; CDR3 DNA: TGTGCCAGCAGCACAACAGGGGAAGACTATGGCTACACCTTC
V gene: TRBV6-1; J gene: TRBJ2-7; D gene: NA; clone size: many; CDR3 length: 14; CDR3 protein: CASSPVQGNNEQYF; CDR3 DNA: TGTGCCAGCAGTCCGGTGCAGGGGAACAACGAGCAGTACTTC
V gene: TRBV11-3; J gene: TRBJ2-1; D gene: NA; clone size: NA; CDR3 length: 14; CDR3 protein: CASSTPQSPNEQFF; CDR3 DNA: TGTGCCAGCAGCACCCCCCAGTCCCCCAATGAGCAGTTCTTC
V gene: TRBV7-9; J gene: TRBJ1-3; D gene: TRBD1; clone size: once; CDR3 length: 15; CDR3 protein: CASSPLRGKGNTIYF; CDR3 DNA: TGTGCCAGCAGCCCGCTCAGGGGGAAAGGAAACACCATATATTTT
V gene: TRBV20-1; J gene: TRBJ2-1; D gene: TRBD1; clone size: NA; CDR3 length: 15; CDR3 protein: CSATIPGQGAREQFF; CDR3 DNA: TGCAGTGCTACCATCCCGGGACAGGGGGCGCGTGAGCAGTTCTTC
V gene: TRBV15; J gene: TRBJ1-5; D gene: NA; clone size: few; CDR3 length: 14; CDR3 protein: CATRTYRSNQPQHF; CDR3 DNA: TGTGCCACCAGAACATATCGCAGCAATCAGCCCCAGCATTTT
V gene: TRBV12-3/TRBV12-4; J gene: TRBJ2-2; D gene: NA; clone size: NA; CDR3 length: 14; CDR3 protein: CASSQSSWAGELFF; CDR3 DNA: TGTGCCAGCAGCCAATCAAGTTGGGCCGGGGAGCTGTTTTTT
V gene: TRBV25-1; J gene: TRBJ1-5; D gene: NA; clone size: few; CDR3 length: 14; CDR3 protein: CASSGLGDPQPQHF; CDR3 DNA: TGTGCCAGCAGTGGATTGGGGGACCCGCAGCCCCAGCATTTT
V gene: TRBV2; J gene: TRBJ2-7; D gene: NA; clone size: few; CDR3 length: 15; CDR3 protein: CASSDPPDRSYEQYF; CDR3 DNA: TGTGCCAGCAGTGATCCCCCCGACAGGTCCTACGAGCAGTACTTC
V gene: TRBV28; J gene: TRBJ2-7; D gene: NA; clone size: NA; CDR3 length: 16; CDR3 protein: CASTQIGTPGTYEQYF; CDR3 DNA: TGTGCCAGCACTCAAATCGGGACTCCAGGCACCTACGAGCAGTACTTC
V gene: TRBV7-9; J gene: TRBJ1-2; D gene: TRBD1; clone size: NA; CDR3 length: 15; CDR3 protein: CASSLVLQGSDGYTF; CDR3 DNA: TGTGCCAGCAGCTTAGTCCTACAGGGGTCGGATGGCTACACCTTC
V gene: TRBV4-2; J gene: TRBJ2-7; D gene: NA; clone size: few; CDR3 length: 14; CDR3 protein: CASSQAIRTYEQYF; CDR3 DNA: TGTGCCAGCAGCCAGGCAATTCGAACCTACGAGCAGTACTTC
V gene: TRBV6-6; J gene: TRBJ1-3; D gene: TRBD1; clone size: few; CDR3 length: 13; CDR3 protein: CASGTASGNTIYF; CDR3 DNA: TGTGCCAGCGGGACAGCCTCTGGAAACACCATATATTTT
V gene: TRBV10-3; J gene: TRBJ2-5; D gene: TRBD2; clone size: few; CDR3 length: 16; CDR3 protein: CAISEQSGGAGETQYF; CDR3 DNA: TGTGCCATCAGTGAGCAGAGCGGGGGGGCCGGAGAGACCCAGTACTTC
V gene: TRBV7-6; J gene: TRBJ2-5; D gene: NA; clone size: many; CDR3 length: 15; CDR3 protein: CASSENGQRQETQYF; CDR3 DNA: TGTGCCAGCAGCGAAAACGGCCAGCGCCAAGAGACCCAGTACTTC
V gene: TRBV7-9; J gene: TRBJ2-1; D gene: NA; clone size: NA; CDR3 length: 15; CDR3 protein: CASSSRDFPYNEQFF; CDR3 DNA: TGTGCCAGCAGCTCCCGGGACTTCCCATACAATGAGCAGTTCTTC
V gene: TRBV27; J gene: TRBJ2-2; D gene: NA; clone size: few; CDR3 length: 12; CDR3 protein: CASSFRAGELFF; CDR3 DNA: TGTGCCAGCAGTTTCAGGGCCGGGGAGCTGTTTTTT
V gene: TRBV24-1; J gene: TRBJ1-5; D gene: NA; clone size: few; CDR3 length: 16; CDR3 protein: CATSEGGQLSNQPQHF; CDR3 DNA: TGTGCCACCAGTGAGGGTGGACAGCTCTCTAATCAGCCCCAGCATTTT
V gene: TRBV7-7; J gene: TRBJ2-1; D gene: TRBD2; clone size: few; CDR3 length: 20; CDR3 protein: CASSQVLAGASDPSNNEQFF; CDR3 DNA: TGTGCTAGCAGCCAGGTACTAGCGGGGGCCTCGGACCCCTCTAACAATGAGCAGTTCTTC
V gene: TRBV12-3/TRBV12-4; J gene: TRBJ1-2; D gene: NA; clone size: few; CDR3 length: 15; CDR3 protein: CASSFEQASDYGYTF; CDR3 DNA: TGTGCCAGCAGTTTTGAACAGGCGTCCGACTATGGCTACACCTTC
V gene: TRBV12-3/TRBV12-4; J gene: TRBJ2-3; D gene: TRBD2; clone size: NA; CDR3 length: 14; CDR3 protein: CASSPAILAVEKYF; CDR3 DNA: TGTGCCAGCAGTCCCGCCATTCTAGCGGTCGAGAAGTATTTT
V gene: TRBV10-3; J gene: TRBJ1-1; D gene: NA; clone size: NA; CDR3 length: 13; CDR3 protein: CAINGNMNTEAFF; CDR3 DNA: TGTGCCATCAATGGAAACATGAACACTGAAGCTTTCTTT
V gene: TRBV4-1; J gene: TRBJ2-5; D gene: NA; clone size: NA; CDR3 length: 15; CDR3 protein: CASSQEPRPGETQYF; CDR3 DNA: TGTGCCAGCAGCCAAGAGCCTAGGCCCGGAGAGACCCAGTACTTC
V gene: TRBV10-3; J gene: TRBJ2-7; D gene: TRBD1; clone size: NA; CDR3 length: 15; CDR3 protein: CATKAGTGGSYEQYF; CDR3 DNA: TGTGCCACCAAAGCCGGGACAGGGGGCTCCTACGAGCAGTACTTC
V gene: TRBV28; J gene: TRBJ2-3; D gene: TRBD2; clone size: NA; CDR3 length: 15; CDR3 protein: CDSSGPGLAKYTHYF; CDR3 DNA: TGTGACAGCAGTGGACCGGGACTAGCGAAATATACGCATTATTTT
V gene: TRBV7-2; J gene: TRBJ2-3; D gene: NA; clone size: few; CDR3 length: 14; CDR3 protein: CASSFWGNTDTQYF; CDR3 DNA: TGTGCCAGCAGCTTTTGGGGGAACACAGATACGCAGTATTTT
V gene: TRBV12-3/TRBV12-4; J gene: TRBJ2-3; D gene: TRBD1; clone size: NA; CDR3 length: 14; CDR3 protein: CASRAGGPTDTQYF; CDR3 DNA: TGTGCCAGCAGGGCAGGGGGACCCACAGATACGCAGTATTTT